One sample yielded the 28 T cell receptor beta chains listed below, sequenced in a study of blood T cell repertoires in COVID-19. Profiling relied on immunoSEQ multiplex PCR, and the TCRdb table lists in-frame clones only, not all of them. The sample includes about 68,000 clones, approximately 90% of them seen just once. The sequencing input was peripheral blood. The receptors were gathered from a woman aged 55 to 70 with active COVID-19.

The gene calls are TRBV29-1 and TRBJ1-4, with unresolved D. The CDR3 is made up of 12 amino acids. The V and J ends lost 4 bases and 3 bases respectively, with 6 bases between them. Germline loops: CDR1 SQVTM, CDR2 ANQGSEA. The CDR3 nucleotides read TGCAGCGTTGGGAGGGCTAATGAAAAACTGTTTTTT. It yields the protein CSVGRANEKLFF.

The rearrangement joins TRBV10-3 to TRBJ2-1, with 9 positions matching TRBD2. With V trimmed by 4 bases and J by 7 bases, 8 bases remained unmatched. This CDR3 contains 15 residues. Germline V gene sequence: CDR1 ENHRY, CDR2 SYGVKD. Here the CDR3 reads CAISGVSSGINEQFF. CDR3 sequence (DNA): TGTGCCATCAGTGGGGTGTCTAGCGGGATAAATGAGCAGTTCTTC.

This clone was detected only once. The chain is built from TRBV27 and TRBJ1-5; tentative D call: TRBD1 (6 bases). The CDR3 totals 15 residues. Deletions cut 4 bases from V and 2 bases from J, with 12 bases between. Germline V gives CDR1 MNHEY, CDR2 SMNVEV (reference sequence). CDR3 sequence reads: CASSSGVRGNQPQHF. In DNA, the CDR3 is TGTGCCAGCAGTTCAGGGGTGCGGGGCAATCAGCCCCAGCATTTT.

The rearrangement links TRBV6-2 or TRBV6-3 to TRBJ1-1; no clear D gene. Trimming cost V 4 bases and J 0 bases, with 3 bases left between them. The CDR3 runs to 12 residues. The germline gives CDR1 MNHEY, CDR2 SVGEGT. The CDR3 spells CASSSVNTEAFF. The CDR3 DNA reads TGTGCCAGCAGTTCCGTGAACACTGAAGCTTTCTTT.

This clone was counted a single time. The rearrangement links TRBV19 to TRBJ2-5; unclear D gene. CDR3 length: 13 amino acids. Germline CDR1 is LNHDA and CDR2 is SQIVND (reference sequence). Between the trimmed V and J ends, which lost 10 bases and 7 bases, there was a span of 19 bases. CDR3 sequence reads: CATGGGNPGTQYF. The CDR3 region has the DNA TGTGCCACCGGCGGCGGAAACCCGGGGACCCAGTACTTC.

The chain couples TRBV11-2 to TRBJ2-5, with a tentative D call TRBD2 (7 bases). Looked up from germline, CDR1 is SGHAT and CDR2 is FQNNGV. The CDR3 sequence is 13 residues long. V lost 6 bases and J 5 bases, leaving 13 bases between the germline ends. The CDR3 DNA is TGTGCCAGCAGTTGGGGGGGCCAGGAGACCCAGTACTTC. Translating gives CASSWGGQETQYF.

V and J are TRBV25-1 and TRBJ1-2, with TRBD1 identical over 8 bases. Germline assignment: CDR1 MGHDK and CDR2 SYGVNS. Unmatched junction bases numbered 10, after V lost 3 bases and J lost 7 bases. The CDR3 spans 15 residues. The CDR3 loop reads CASSEPRQGMGGYTF. CDR3 nucleotide sequence: TGTGCCAGCAGTGAGCCAAGACAGGGGATGGGTGGCTACACCTTC.

The genes are TRBV24-1 and TRBJ2-3; 9 nucleotides match TRBD2. V was clipped by 3 bases and J by 3 bases; unmatched bases: 3. The CDR3 runs 15 residues. Germline V gene sequence: CDR1 KGHDR, CDR2 SFDVKD. The CDR3 protein is CATSDRTSATDTQYF. The CDR3 region has the DNA TGTGCCACCAGTGATCGGACTAGCGCGACAGATACGCAGTATTTT.

The rearrangement links TRBV2 to TRBJ2-1; weak D call: TRBD2 (6 bases). Germline CDR1 SNHLY, CDR2 FYNNEI. The CDR3 is 19 residues long. V was shortened by 5 bases and J by 2 bases, with 25 bases between the two germline ends. The CDR3 loop is CASSTQAGLRGGAYNEQFF. The CDR3 nucleotides are TGTGCCAGCAGTACCCAAGCTGGCCTGCGGGGTGGGGCCTACAATGAGCAGTTCTTC.

The chain employs TRBV2 and TRBJ2-7; D might be TRBD2 (5 bases). CDR1 and CDR2 (germline): SNHLY, FYNNEI. V was clipped by 5 bases and J by 3 bases, with 14 bases between them. This CDR3 is built from 14 residues. The CDR3 region is CASSPNVRGYEQYF. The CDR3 nucleotides are TGTGCCAGCAGTCCTAATGTTCGGGGCTACGAGCAGTACTTC.

In this sample, this clone turned up once. This sequence joins TRBV5-6 and TRBJ1-5; the D is unclear. The germline V gene encodes CDR1 SGHDT and CDR2 YYEEEE. The CDR3 is made up of 14 amino acids. The V end was cut by 3 bases, the J end by 6 bases, with 13 bases between. The CDR3 sequence is CASSSTDRSQPQHF. The CDR3, as DNA: TGTGCCAGCAGCTCTACCGACCGGAGTCAGCCCCAGCATTTT. Combining the CDR3 with reference TRBV5-6 and TRBJ1-5 gives the whole variable domain DAGVTQSPTHLIKTRGQQVTLRCSPKSGHDTVSWYQQALGQGPQFIFQYYEEEERQRGNFPDRFSGHQFPNYSSELNVNALLLGDSALYLCASSSTDRSQPQHFGDGTRLSIL.

The chain employs TRBV7-7 and TRBJ1-1; D uncertain. The germline gives CDR1 SSHAT, CDR2 FNYEAQ (reference sequence). The V end lost 2 bases, the J end lost 0 bases, and 16 bases lay between the germline ends. The CDR3 totals 17 residues. The CDR3 is CASSLNARPPMNTEAFF. CDR3 coding DNA: TGTGCCAGCAGCTTAAACGCCAGGCCTCCGATGAACACTGAAGCTTTCTTT.

The CDR3, as DNA: TGTGCCAGCAACCCCTTCCGGGGGGGGAACTACGAGCAGTACTTC. It translates to CASNPFRGGNYEQYF. The chain is built from TRBV6-5 and TRBJ2-7; 8 bases are a match to TRBD2. V gave up 7 bases and J gave up 3 bases; unmatched junction bases: 11. In germline, CDR1 is MNHEY, CDR2 SVGAGI. This CDR3 is built from 15 residues.

V gene TRBV5-1 combines with J gene TRBJ2-2, with TRBD1 identical over 7 bases. The CDR3 consists of 14 residues. The J segment lost 2 bases and the V segment lost 4 bases, leaving 2 bases of the junction unmatched. The germline gives CDR1 SGHRS, CDR2 YFSETQ. The CDR3 DNA reads as TGCGCCAGCAGCCCAGGGGGTAACACCGGGGAGCTGTTTTTT. Its protein product is CASSPGGNTGELFF.

This chain links TRBV19 with TRBJ2-2; 9 positions match TRBD2. The CDR3 extends over 17 amino acids. With 4 bases clipped from V and 4 bases from J, the junction kept 10 bases outside the gene matches. Germline V gene data show CDR1 as LNHDA and CDR2 as SQIVND (reference sequence). This CDR3 is CASSRPGAGGPTGELFF. The CDR3 coding sequence is TGTGCCAGTAGTAGGCCGGGAGCGGGAGGCCCCACCGGGGAGCTGTTTTTT.

The rearrangement uses TRBV5-1 and TRBJ2-7; 9 bases are a match to TRBD1. Looked up from germline, CDR1 is SGHRS and CDR2 is YFSETQ. The CDR3 runs 14 residues. J gave up 3 bases and V 0 bases, and 1 base lay outside the gene matches. The CDR3 sequence is CASSLGDRVYEQYF. In nucleotides, the CDR3 is TGCGCCAGCAGCTTGGGGGACAGGGTCTACGAGCAGTACTTC.

V is TRBV27 and J is TRBJ1-2, with a possible D match to TRBD1 (6 bases). Trimming removed 4 bases from V and 2 bases from J, with 17 bases in between. The CDR3 consists of 16 residues. CDR1 is MNHEY and CDR2 is SMNVEV in the germline V gene (reference sequence). CDR3 in amino acids: CASSSLFDGGNYGYTF. The CDR3 DNA follows: TGTGCCAGCAGTTCTTTGTTCGATGGGGGCAACTATGGCTACACCTTC.

This clone was picked up a small number of times. The V gene is TRBV7-9, the J gene TRBJ1-2; possibly TRBD1 for D (6 bases). The CDR3 is made up of 12 amino acids. The germline V gene encodes CDR1 SEHNR and CDR2 FQNEAQ (reference sequence). The germline V and J ends were trimmed by 6 bases and 11 bases, with 16 bases remaining between them. The chain's CDR3 is CASSNGRGAYTF. In nucleotides, the CDR3 is TGTGCCAGCAGTAACGGCCGGGGGGCTTACACCTTC. The whole variable domain, remainder taken from reference TRBV7-9 and TRBJ1-2, is DTGVSQNPRHKITKRGQNVTFRCDPISEHNRLYWYRQTLGQGPEFLTYFQNEAQLEKSRLLSDRFSAERPKGSFSTLEIQRTEQGDSAMYLCASSNGRGAYTFGSGTRLTVV.

The V and J genes are TRBV18 and TRBJ2-7; a weak D match, TRBD2 (6 bases). Trimming took 8 bases from V and 5 from J, leaving 16 bases between them. This CDR3 has 13 residues. Germline loops: CDR1 KGHSH, CDR2 LQKENI. DNA for the CDR3: TGTGCCAGCACAAGGGAGGTGGCGGACGAGCAGTACTTC. The encoded protein is CASTREVADEQYF.

This clone has a single count. This chain uses TRBV28 with TRBJ2-7, with 8 bases lining up with TRBD2. Trimming removed 4 bases from V and 0 bases from J; junction bases left unmatched: 11. This CDR3 has 17 residues. The germline CDR1 and CDR2 sequences are MDHEN and SYDVKM. CDR3 protein: CASSSPLGSGSSYEQYF. The CDR3 region has the DNA TGTGCCAGCAGTTCCCCCCTCGGGAGCGGGAGCTCCTACGAGCAGTACTTC.

The V call is TRBV7-8, the J call TRBJ1-2, with D possibly being TRBD1 (5 bases). Trimming stripped 3 bases from V and 4 bases from J, with 12 bases between. Per the germline V gene, CDR1 is SGHVS and CDR2 is FQNEAQ. This CDR3 has 14 amino acids. The CDR3 nucleotides are TGTGCCAGCAGCTTGCAGGGTTATCCCTATGGCTACACCTTC. This gives the protein CASSLQGYPYGYTF.

The V gene is TRBV2, the J gene TRBJ2-2; 7 bases match TRBD2. The CDR3 sequence is 16 residues long. V lost 6 bases, J lost 2 bases, and 9 bases stayed unmatched. From germline, CDR1 is SNHLY and CDR2 FYNNEI. CDR3 sequence: CASRGPAGINTGELFF. CDR3 bases: TGTGCCAGCAGGGGGCCAGCGGGGATAAACACCGGGGAGCTGTTTTTT.

The V and J genes are TRBV5-1 and TRBJ2-7; 7 bases agree with TRBD2. The CDR3 extends over 14 amino acids. Looked up from germline, CDR1 is SGHRS and CDR2 is YFSETQ. The J segment lost 2 bases and the V segment lost 4 bases, leaving 6 bases of the junction unmatched. CDR3 in amino acids: CASSAGGSAYEQYF. CDR3 nucleotide sequence: TGCGCCAGCAGCGCCGGGGGGAGCGCCTACGAGCAGTACTTC.

This chain uses TRBV5-1 with TRBJ1-1; D gene uncertain. The germline V gene encodes CDR1 SGHRS and CDR2 YFSETQ. This CDR3 spans 11 amino acids. V lost 7 bases, J lost 3 bases, and 7 bases lay in between. DNA for the CDR3: TGCGCCAGCTCCCAGGACACTGAAGCTTTCTTT. Translated: CASSQDTEAFF.

The chain is built from TRBV9 and TRBJ2-3; D unclear. Germline V gives CDR1 SGDLS, CDR2 YYNGEE. The length of the CDR3 is 12 residues. Trimming left V 4 bases short and J 6 bases short, with 9 bases between. DNA for the CDR3: TGTGCCAGCAGCCCTCTGTCGGATACGCAGTATTTT. This sequence encodes CASSPLSDTQYF.

The chain joins TRBV11-2 to TRBJ2-6; perhaps TRBD1 as D (6 bases). V shed 0 bases and J shed 0 bases, with 15 bases lying between them. CDR1 is SGHAT and CDR2 is FQNNGV in the germline V gene. The CDR3 is made up of 19 amino acids. The CDR3 bases are TGTGCCAGCAGCTTAGAAAGGCAGGGGCTTCTCTCTGGGGCCAACGTCCTGACTTTC. Protein: CASSLERQGLLSGANVLTF.

About this clone: A junction end diverges from the germline sequence, so it may reflect a read error. The rearrangement links TRBV6-1 to TRBJ1-6, with TRBD1 as a possible D gene (6 bases). The CDR3 runs to 16 residues. Germline loops: CDR1 MNHNS, CDR2 SASEGT. The CDR3 nucleotides are TGTGCCAGCAGTAAAGCCTCAGACGGCAGGGGCTCACCCCTCCACTTT. This sequence encodes CASSKASDGRGSPLHF.

The chain couples TRBV9 to TRBJ2-7, with TRBD2 matching 16 bases. The germline CDR1 and CDR2 sequences are SGDLS and YYNGEE. J was trimmed by 7 bases and V by 3 bases; bases with no gene match: 7. The CDR3 has 16 amino acids. The CDR3 is CASSAPGTSGREEQYF. The CDR3 region has the DNA TGTGCCAGCAGCGCCCCCGGGACTAGCGGGAGGGAGGAGCAGTACTTC.